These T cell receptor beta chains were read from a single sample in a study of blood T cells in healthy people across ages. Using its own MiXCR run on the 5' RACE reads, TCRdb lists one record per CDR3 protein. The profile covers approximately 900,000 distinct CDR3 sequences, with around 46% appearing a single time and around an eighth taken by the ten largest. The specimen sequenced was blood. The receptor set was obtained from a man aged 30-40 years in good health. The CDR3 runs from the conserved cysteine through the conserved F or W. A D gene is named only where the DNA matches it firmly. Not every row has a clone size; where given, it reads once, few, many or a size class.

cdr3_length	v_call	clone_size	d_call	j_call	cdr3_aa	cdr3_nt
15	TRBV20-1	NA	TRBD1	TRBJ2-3	CSANRWDSSTDTQYF	TGCAGTGCCAACCGTTGGGACAGCAGCACAGATACGCAGTATTTT
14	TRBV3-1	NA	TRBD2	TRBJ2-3	CASSPGRVPDTQYF	TGTGCCAGCAGCCCGGGGAGGGTCCCAGATACGCAGTATTTT
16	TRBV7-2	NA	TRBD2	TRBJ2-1	CASSLGVSGGTYEQFF	TGTGCCAGCAGCTTAGGCGTAAGCGGGGGGACATATGAGCAGTTCTTC
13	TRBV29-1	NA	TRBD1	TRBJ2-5	CSARTGNQETQYF	TGCAGCGCGCGGACAGGCAACCAAGAGACCCAGTACTTC
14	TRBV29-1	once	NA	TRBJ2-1	CSVEVLEEGNEQFF	TGCAGCGTTGAAGTCCTGGAGGAGGGAAATGAGCAGTTCTTC
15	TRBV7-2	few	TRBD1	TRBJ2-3	CASSLTGTGADTQYF	TGTGCCAGCAGTCTCACCGGAACAGGGGCAGATACGCAGTATTTT
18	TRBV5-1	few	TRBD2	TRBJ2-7	CASSFRSTSGGAYNEQYF	TGCGCCAGCAGCTTCCGATCGACTAGCGGGGGGGCCTACAATGAGCAGTACTTC
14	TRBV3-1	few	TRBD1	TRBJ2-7	CASSQSGTGGEQYF	TGTGCCAGCAGCCAATCCGGGACAGGGGGCGAGCAGTACTTC
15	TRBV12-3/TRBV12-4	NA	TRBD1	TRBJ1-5	CASRPTGSGNQPQHF	TGTGCCAGCAGACCGACAGGGTCGGGGAATCAGCCCCAGCATTTT
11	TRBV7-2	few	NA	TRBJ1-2	CASTAYYGYTF	TGTGCCAGCACCGCATACTATGGCTACACCTTC
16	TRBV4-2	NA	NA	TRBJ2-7	CASSQGIPQGSSEQYF	TGTGCCAGCAGCCAAGGTATCCCACAGGGCTCATCCGAGCAGTACTTC
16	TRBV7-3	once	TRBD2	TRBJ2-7	CASSQTGTSGTYEQYF	TGTGCCAGCAGCCAAACCGGGACTAGCGGGACCTACGAGCAGTACTTC
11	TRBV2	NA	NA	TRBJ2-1	CALEGSNEQFF	TGTGCCTTAGAGGGTTCCAATGAGCAGTTCTTC
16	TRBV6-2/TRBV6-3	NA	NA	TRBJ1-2	CASKVVQGRINYGYTF	TGTGCCAGCAAAGTCGTTCAGGGACGGATTAACTATGGCTACACCTTC
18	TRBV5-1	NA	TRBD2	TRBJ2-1	CASSWTYGGEYSYNEQFF	TGCGCCAGCAGCTGGACTTACGGGGGGGAGTACTCCTACAATGAGCAGTTCTTC
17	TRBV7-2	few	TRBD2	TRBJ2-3	CASSYRLAGGGTDTQYF	TGTGCCAGCAGCTACCGGCTAGCGGGGGGGGGCACAGATACGCAGTATTTT
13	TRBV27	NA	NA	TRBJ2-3	CASSLFFPDTQYF	TGTGCCAGCAGTTTATTTTTCCCAGATACGCAGTATTTT
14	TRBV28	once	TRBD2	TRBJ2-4	CASGVGGQKNIQYF	TGCGCCAGCGGGGTTGGCGGGCAAAAAAACATTCAGTACTTC
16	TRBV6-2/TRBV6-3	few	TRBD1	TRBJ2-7	CASSDEYGTGRNEQYF	TGTGCCAGCAGTGACGAGTACGGGACAGGGAGGAACGAGCAGTACTTC
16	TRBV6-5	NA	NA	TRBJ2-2	CASSRITGRVAGELFF	TGTGCCAGCAGTAGAATAACAGGACGGGTAGCCGGGGAGCTGTTTTTT
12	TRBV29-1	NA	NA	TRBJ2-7	CSAAGTRYEQYF	TGCAGCGCTGCCGGGACACGTTACGAGCAGTACTTC
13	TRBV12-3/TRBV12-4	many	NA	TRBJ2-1	CASRGRPYNEQFF	TGTGCCAGCAGGGGTAGGCCCTACAATGAGCAGTTCTTC
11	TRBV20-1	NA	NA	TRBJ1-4	CSARQAEKLFF	TGCAGTGCTAGACAGGCTGAAAAACTGTTTTTT
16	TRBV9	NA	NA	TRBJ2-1	CASSVERDAAYNEQFF	TGTGCCAGCAGCGTAGAGAGGGACGCAGCTTACAATGAGCAGTTCTTC
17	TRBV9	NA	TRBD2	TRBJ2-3	CASSGDTSGSTTDTQYF	TGTGCCAGCAGCGGCGATACTAGCGGTTCTACCACAGATACGCAGTATTTT
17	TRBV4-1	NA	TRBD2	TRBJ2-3	CASSQRGLAGNTDTQYF	TGCGCCAGCAGCCAAAGGGGACTAGCGGGAAACACAGATACGCAGTATTTT
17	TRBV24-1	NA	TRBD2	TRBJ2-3	CATSEGGLAGNTDTQYF	TGTGCCACCAGTGAGGGGGGACTAGCGGGGAACACAGATACGCAGTATTTT
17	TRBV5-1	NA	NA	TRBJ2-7	CASSLATKGMDFYEQYF	TGCGCCAGCAGCTTGGCCACGAAGGGAATGGATTTCTACGAGCAGTACTTC
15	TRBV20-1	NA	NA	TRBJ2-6	CSARPQGSGANVLTF	TGCAGTGCTAGACCTCAGGGGTCTGGGGCCAACGTCCTGACTTTC
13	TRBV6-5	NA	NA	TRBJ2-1	CASSYGEGNEQFF	TGTGCCAGCAGTTACGGCGAGGGCAATGAGCAGTTCTTC
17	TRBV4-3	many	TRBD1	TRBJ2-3	CASSQDTQGPNTDTQYF	TGCGCCAGCAGCCAAGATACACAGGGGCCAAACACAGATACGCAGTATTTT
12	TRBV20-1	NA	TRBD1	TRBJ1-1	CSVDDREAEAFF	TGCAGTGTAGACGACAGGGAGGCTGAAGCTTTCTTT
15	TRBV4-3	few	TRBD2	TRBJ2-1	CASSQRLAGDDEQFF	TGCGCCAGCAGCCAAAGACTAGCGGGGGATGATGAGCAGTTCTTC
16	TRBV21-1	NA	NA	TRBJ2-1	CASSSIVGHSYNEQFF	TGTGCCAGCAGCAGCATCGTGGGACACTCCTACAATGAGCAGTTCTTC
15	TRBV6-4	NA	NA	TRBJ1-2	CASKKDQKTASGYTF	TGTGCCAGCAAGAAGGACCAAAAGACGGCGTCTGGCTACACCTTC
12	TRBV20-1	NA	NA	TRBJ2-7	CSTSGQNNEQYF	TGCAGTACTAGTGGGCAAAACAATGAGCAGTACTTC
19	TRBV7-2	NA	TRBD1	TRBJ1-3	CASSLARDSRISSGNTIYF	TGTGCCAGCAGCTTAGCCAGGGACAGTCGAATCAGCTCTGGAAACACCATATATTTT
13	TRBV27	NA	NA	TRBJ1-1	CASSLRKNTEAFF	TGTGCCAGCAGTTTAAGGAAGAACACTGAAGCTTTCTTT
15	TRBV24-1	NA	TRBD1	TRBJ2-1	CATSDSGTGGYEQFF	TGTGCCACCAGTGACTCCGGGACAGGAGGATATGAGCAGTTCTTC
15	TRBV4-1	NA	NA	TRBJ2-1	CASSHPGGLDNEQFF	TGCGCCAGCAGCCACCCCGGGGGTTTAGACAATGAGCAGTTCTTC
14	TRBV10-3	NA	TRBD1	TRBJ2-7	CAIETGGAPYEQYF	TGTGCCATTGAAACAGGGGGCGCCCCCTACGAGCAGTACTTC
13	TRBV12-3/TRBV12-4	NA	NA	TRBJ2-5	CASSTSGKETQYF	NA
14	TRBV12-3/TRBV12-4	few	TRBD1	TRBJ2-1	CASSLVTGGNEQFF	TGTGCCAGCAGTTTGGTGACAGGGGGTAATGAGCAGTTCTTC
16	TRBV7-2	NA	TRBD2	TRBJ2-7	CASSLAETSQFYEQYF	TGTGCCAGCAGCTTAGCGGAGACTAGCCAGTTCTACGAGCAGTACTTC
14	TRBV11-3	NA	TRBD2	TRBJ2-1	CASSFSGGESEQFF	TGTGCCAGCAGCTTTAGCGGGGGGGAGTCTGAGCAGTTCTTC
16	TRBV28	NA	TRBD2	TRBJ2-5	CASSGGGRRLKETQYF	TGTGCCAGCAGTGGGGGGGGACGGAGATTAAAAGAGACCCAGTACTTC
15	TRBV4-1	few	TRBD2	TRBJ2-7	CASSQDRSGGYEQYF	TGCGCCAGCAGCCAAGATCGGAGCGGGGGTTACGAGCAGTACTTC
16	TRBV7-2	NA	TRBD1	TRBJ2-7	CASSEQPGQGVPEQYF	TGTGCCAGCAGCGAACAACCGGGACAGGGGGTCCCCGAGCAGTACTTC
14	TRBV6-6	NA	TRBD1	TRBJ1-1	CASSRRDRADRAFF	TGTGCCAGCAGTCGAAGGGACAGGGCGGATCGAGCTTTCTTT
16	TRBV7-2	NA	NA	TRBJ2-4	CAGSEQGGIAKNIQYF	TGTGCCGGCAGCGAACAGGGAGGGATAGCCAAAAACATTCAGTACTTC
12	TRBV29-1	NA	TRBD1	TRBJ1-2	CSVGPRQGGYTF	TGCAGCGTTGGACCTCGACAGGGTGGCTACACCTTC
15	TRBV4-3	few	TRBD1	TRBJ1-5	CASSQDGQGNQPQHF	TGCGCCAGCAGCCAAGATGGACAGGGCAATCAGCCCCAGCATTTT
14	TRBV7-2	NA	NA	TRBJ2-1	CASVGRGDYNEQFF	TGTGCCAGCGTTGGCAGGGGGGACTACAATGAGCAGTTCTTC